These T cell receptor beta chains were read from a single sample in a study of blood T cells in healthy people across ages. TCRdb reanalysed the 5' RACE reads using MiXCR and keeps one entry per CDR3 protein. The data show fewer than 800,000 distinct CDR3 sequences, just under 25% seen once. This same sample was also taken into another study, of T cells of mothers and their children.

The specimen was blood. These receptors came from a boy younger than 18 in good health. Both conserved end residues are part of each CDR3. Each record gives: V gene, D gene, clone size, J gene, CDR3 protein, CDR3 DNA. The D gene is left open where the match is weak. Not all rows give a size; the values are once, few, many and, for expanded clones, a class.

V: TRBV5-1; D: .; size: .; J: TRBJ1-3; CDR3: CASSPELGSVPGNTIYF; DNA: TGCGCCAGCAGCCCAGAATTAGGGTCCGTCCCAGGAAACACCATATATTTT
V: TRBV6-1; D: TRBD2; size: few; J: TRBJ2-5; CDR3: CASRTSAPETQYF; DNA: TGTGCCAGCAGGACTAGCGCCCCAGAGACCCAGTACTTC
V: TRBV18; D: .; size: .; J: TRBJ1-2; CDR3: CASSPPGPYYGYTF; DNA: TGTGCCAGCTCACCACCGGGGCCGTACTATGGCTACACCTTC
V: TRBV4-1; D: .; size: .; J: TRBJ2-1; CDR3: CASSQQEGHEQFF; DNA: TGCGCCAGCAGCCAACAGGAGGGCCATGAGCAGTTCTTC
V: TRBV5-6; D: TRBD2; size: .; J: TRBJ2-5; CDR3: CASSLGEPGLAAQETQYF; DNA: TGTGCCAGCAGCTTGGGCGAACCGGGACTAGCGGCACAAGAGACCCAGTACTTC
V: TRBV12-3/TRBV12-4; D: .; size: .; J: TRBJ2-7; CDR3: CASSLNGDEQYF; DNA: TGTGCCAGCAGTTTAAACGGGGACGAGCAGTACTTC
V: TRBV7-2; D: TRBD2; size: few; J: TRBJ2-7; CDR3: CASTGTSGLRAYEQYF; DNA: TGTGCCAGCACCGGGACTAGCGGACTTAGGGCCTACGAGCAGTACTTC
V: TRBV12-3/TRBV12-4; D: .; size: .; J: TRBJ1-1; CDR3: CASVWADRQQNTEAFF; DNA: TGTGCCAGCGTCTGGGCTGACAGACAACAGAACACTGAAGCTTTCTTT
V: TRBV9; D: .; size: few; J: TRBJ2-7; CDR3: CASSYLPGGYEQYF; DNA: TGTGCCAGCAGCTACTTACCCGGCGGCTACGAGCAGTACTTC
V: TRBV5-5; D: .; size: .; J: TRBJ1-4; CDR3: CASSLASGAFVGLFF; DNA: TGTGCCAGCAGCTTGGCGTCAGGGGCCTTTGTTGGACTGTTTTTT
V: TRBV27; D: .; size: few; J: TRBJ2-7; CDR3: CASSFIAQGTMYF; DNA: TGTGCCAGCAGTTTTATAGCCCAGGGAACTATGTACTTC